This T cell receptor beta chain was profiled in a study of T cell responses to AZD1222 COVID-19 vaccine. Study observations and caveats: Donors were largely white British and mainly female; clonal diversity was possibly underestimated.

A note on this clone: Its antigen is currently unknown.

Method: immunoSEQ multiplex PCR; TCRdb's copy keeps in-frame clones and lacks some. The sample includes about 99,000 clones, roughly nine tenths seen only once; the top ten take around 3.1%. Germline loops: CDR1 PRHDT, CDR2 FYEKMQ (reference sequence). Unmatched junction bases numbered 7, after V lost 3 bases and J lost 4 bases. The CDR3 contains 15 residues. The TCR sequence derives from an adult in good health. The chain employs TRBV13 and TRBJ2-7, with 9 bases identical to TRBD1. Specimen: peripheral blood, collected on day 0 of AZD1222 vaccination. CDR3 sequence (DNA): TGTGCCAGCAGCTTTTCCGGGACAGGGTCTTACGAGCAGTACTTC. Translation gives CASSFSGTGSYEQYF.